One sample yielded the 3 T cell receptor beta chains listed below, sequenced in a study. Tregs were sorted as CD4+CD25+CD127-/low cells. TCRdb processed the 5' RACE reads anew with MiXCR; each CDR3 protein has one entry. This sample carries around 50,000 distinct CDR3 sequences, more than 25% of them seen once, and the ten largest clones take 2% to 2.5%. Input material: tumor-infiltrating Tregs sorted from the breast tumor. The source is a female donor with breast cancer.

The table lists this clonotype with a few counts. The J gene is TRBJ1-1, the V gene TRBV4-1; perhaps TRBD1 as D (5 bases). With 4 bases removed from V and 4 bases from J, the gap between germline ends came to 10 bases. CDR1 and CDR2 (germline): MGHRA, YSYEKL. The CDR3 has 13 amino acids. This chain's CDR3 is CASSLGGLTEAFF. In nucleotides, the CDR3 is TGCGCCAGCAGCCTGGGGGGACTCACTGAAGCTTTCTTT.

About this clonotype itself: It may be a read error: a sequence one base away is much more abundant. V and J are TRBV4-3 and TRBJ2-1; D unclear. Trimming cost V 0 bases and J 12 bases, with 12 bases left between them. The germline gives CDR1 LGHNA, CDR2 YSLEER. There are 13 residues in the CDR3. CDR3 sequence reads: CASSQDHSVGQFF. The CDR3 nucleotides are TGCGCCAGCAGCCAAGATCATTCGGTTGGGCAGTTCTTC.

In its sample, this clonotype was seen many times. The CDR3 sequence is CASSLGQLAKNIQYF. The CDR3 bases are TGTGCCAGCAGCTTAGGACAGCTAGCCAAAAACATTCAGTACTTC. The chain is built from TRBV28 and TRBJ2-4; D is perhaps TRBD1 (6 bases). The germline gives CDR1 MDHEN, CDR2 SYDVKM. The CDR3 extends over 15 amino acids. Trimming stripped 6 bases from V and 0 bases from J, with 12 bases between.